These T cell receptor beta chains were read from a single sample in a study of T cells in localized non-small cell lung cancer. TCRdb's table, derived via immunoSEQ multiplex PCR, lists solely in-frame clones and lacks some. The sample lists 20,000 or so clones, over 85% occurring once. The sample in question was peripheral blood, obtained before any cancer treatment. All receptors derive from a male donor older than 55 with stage I squamous cell lung carcinoma. The CDR3 runs from the conserved cysteine through the conserved F or W. The D gene is left open where the match is weak. Clone sizes are given selectively: once, few, many, or a class where the clone is expanded.

v_gene,j_gene,d_gene,abundance,CDR3nt,CDR3aa
TRBV30,TRBJ2-5,TRBD2,.,TGTGCCTGGAGTGTACGCGGTAGCGGGGTGATGTACCAAGAGACCCAGTACTTC,CAWSVRGSGVMYQETQYF
TRBV6-5,TRBJ1-2,.,.,TGTGCCAGCAGTTACTCGAGCAGGGTCTATGGCTACACCTTC,CASSYSSRVYGYTF
TRBV30,TRBJ1-1,.,few,TGTGCCTGGAGTGTGGCAGGGGATGCAGCTTTCTTT,CAWSVAGDAAFF
TRBV7-9,TRBJ2-6,.,.,TGTGCCAGCAGCCCCCGAGGGGACCAGATAGGGGCCAACGTCCTGACTTTC,CASSPRGDQIGANVLTF
TRBV6-5,TRBJ2-3,TRBD1,.,TGTGCCAGCAGTCTCGACAGGGGTAGCACAGATACGCAGTATTTT,CASSLDRGSTDTQYF
TRBV5-6,TRBJ2-7,.,large,TGTGCCAGCAGCTTGAGCTCCTACGAGCAGTACTTC,CASSLSSYEQYF
TRBV9,TRBJ2-5,TRBD2,.,TGTGCCAGCAGCCACCCCGGGGGGGCAGGGGAGACCCAGTACTTC,CASSHPGGAGETQYF
TRBV7-6,TRBJ2-2,.,.,TGTGCCAGCAGCGCGGGATGGAACACCGGGGAGCTGTTTTTT,CASSAGWNTGELFF
TRBV5-4,TRBJ2-5,.,.,TGTGCCAGCAGCTTTAGCACCCAAGAGACCCAGTACTTC,CASSFSTQETQYF
TRBV15,TRBJ2-5,TRBD2,.,TGTGCCACCGGGTCGGGGAGGGGTTTGGTAGAGACCCAGTACTTC,CATGSGRGLVETQYF
TRBV10-3,TRBJ1-5,.,.,TGTGCCATCAGTGAAGGGCAGGGAGGATCTCAGCCCCAGCATTTT,CAISEGQGGSQPQHF
TRBV7-2,TRBJ2-3,.,few,TGTGCCAGCAGCTCTCCCGGGCGGGGCGCCACAGATACGCAGTATTTT,CASSSPGRGATDTQYF
TRBV6-5,TRBJ2-7,.,.,TGTGCCAGCAGCCCCGGGAGCTCATACGAGCAGTACTTC,CASSPGSSYEQYF
TRBV10-3,TRBJ1-1,.,once,TGTGCCATCAGTGTGATAGGGACTGAAGCTTTCTTT,CAISVIGTEAFF
TRBV21-1,TRBJ2-7,.,.,TGTGCCAGCAGCGAAGGGGACTACGAGCAGTACTTC,CASSEGDYEQYF
TRBV19,TRBJ2-1,TRBD1,.,TGTGCCAGTAGTATACGTAGGGGGACAGCGATGTACAATGAGCAGTTCTTC,CASSIRRGTAMYNEQFF
TRBV15,TRBJ1-2,.,.,TGTGCCACCAGCACTTTCGAATCAACCTCTTTAACTAACTATGGCTACACCTTC,CATSTFESTSLTNYGYTF
TRBV30,TRBJ1-1,.,few,TGTGCCTGGAGTGGGGGGACGGGGAACACTGAAGCTTTCTTT,CAWSGGTGNTEAFF
TRBV9,TRBJ1-5,.,.,TGTGCCAGCAGCGTAGGGCAAACGGCCAATCAGCCCCAGCATTTT,CASSVGQTANQPQHF
TRBV5-1,TRBJ2-5,TRBD2,.,TGCGCCAGCAGCTTGAGTCCCGGGCTAGCGGGGAGTAGGGCACAAGAGACCCAGTACTTC,CASSLSPGLAGSRAQETQYF
TRBV4-1,TRBJ1-2,.,.,TGCGCCAGCAGCCAAAATCAAGGGACATCCAACTATGGCTACACCTTC,CASSQNQGTSNYGYTF